This TCR beta chain was identified during a study of cytomegalovirus exposure and HLA in healthy donors. With 60 Vbeta and 13 Jbeta primers, the PCR was carried out. Sequencing was performed with immunoSEQ multiplex PCR; in TCRdb, only in-frame clones are kept and a portion is missing. The table has approximately 89,000 clones, 62% seen once. To note about this clone: What it binds is not known.

Study observations and caveats: The study designated fewer than 200 TCR beta chains cytomegalovirus-associated. Association with HLA alleles at 0.05 false discovery rate was found for some 18,000 TCR beta sequences in a later analysis.

Every donor was a healthy person donating bone marrow. The CDR3 is 13 amino acids. V gave up 5 bases and J gave up 9 bases; unmatched junction bases: 9. Per germline, CDR1 MNHNS and CDR2 SASEGT. The sequence was obtained from a young woman in good health and CMV-seropositive. The J gene is TRBJ2-7, the V gene TRBV6-1, with TRBD1 identical over 8 bases. Sequencing input: PBMCs. The DNA for the CDR3 is TGTGCCAGCAGTTCAGGGGGCCCCATCGGGCAGTACTTC. It translates to CASSSGGPIGQYF.